A selection of T cell receptor beta chains follows, all from one sample in a study of human T cells and chemical hapten exposure. Each CDR3 protein gets one entry after TCRdb re-called the RACE reads with MiXCR. The sample has around 42,000 distinct CDR3 sequences; over 10% are singletons. Here the sequenced sample was whole blood, taken in connection with sensitization to the hapten diphenylcyclopropenone (DPC). The receptors derive from a young woman with alopecia areata. Some clones in this sample may be carry-over from other donors' samples. Both conserved end residues are part of each CDR3. The order of the fields is D gene, J gene, clone size, V gene, CDR3 DNA, CDR3 protein. A D gene is named only where the DNA matches it firmly. Not all rows give a size; the values are once, few, many and, for expanded clones, a class.

TRBD2 TRBJ2-1 many TRBV4-2 TGTGCCAGCAGCCAATCCTCTAGCGGGAGACGCAATGAGCAGTTCTTC CASSQSSSGRRNEQFF
- TRBJ1-1 few TRBV18 TGTGCCAGCTCACAAAATGGGCCGGGGAACACTGAAGCTTTCTTT CASSQNGPGNTEAFF
- TRBJ2-7 - TRBV7-2 TGTGCCAGCAGCGGAAGCCTCAGGGGCTCCTACGAGCAGTACTTC CASSGSLRGSYEQYF
- TRBJ2-1 many TRBV18 TGTGCCAGCTCACCACCGTTTGCTAGCGACAATGAGCAGTTCTTC CASSPPFASDNEQFF
TRBD2 TRBJ2-2 - TRBV6-2/TRBV6-3 TGTGCCAGCAGTTTTGAGCGGGAGAGCGGGACCGGGGAGCTGTTTTTT CASSFERESGTGELFF
- TRBJ2-7 - TRBV28 TGTGCCAGCAGTCGAGCTTTTGGGGATCCTTACGAGCAGTACTTC CASSRAFGDPYEQYF
- TRBJ2-1 few TRBV11-3 TGTGCCAGCAGCTGGACAGACAATGAGCAGTTCTTC CASSWTDNEQFF
- TRBJ2-7 many TRBV7-2 TGTGCCAGCAGCCTGCCCCTTTTGCTAGAATTC CASSLPLLLEF
- TRBJ2-3 many TRBV20-1 TGCAGTGCCGCGGAAGCGAATCTGGCGGATACGCAGTATTTT CSAAEANLADTQYF
- TRBJ2-3 - TRBV20-1 TGCAGTGCTAGAGATACGGCGAAAGGGGATACGCAGTATTTT CSARDTAKGDTQYF
TRBD2 TRBJ2-5 - TRBV6-2/TRBV6-3 TGTGCCAGCAGTCCTCGAGGGGAGGGCCTGAGGGAGACCCAGTACTTC CASSPRGEGLRETQYF
- TRBJ2-7 few TRBV21-1 TGTGCCAGGCAAGTAGGGCGCCCCAGCTCCTACGAGCAGTACTTC CARQVGRPSSYEQYF
- TRBJ2-3 few TRBV6-1 TGTGCCAGCGGGCGGTGGGTCACAGATACGCAGTATTTT CASGRWVTDTQYF
- TRBJ1-5 - TRBV6-1 TGTGCCAGCATGGGAGCGGTGTGGGTGGCCGATCAGCCCCAGCATTTT CASMGAVWVADQPQHF
- TRBJ1-5 many TRBV7-2 TGTGCCAGCAGCTTAATGCGGGGTAATCAGCCCCAGCATTTT CASSLMRGNQPQHF
- TRBJ2-7 - TRBV28 TGTGCCAGCAGTTTAAGAGGGGGTCGGATCTACGAGCAGTACTTC CASSLRGGRIYEQYF
- TRBJ1-1 many TRBV20-1 TGCAGTGCTCGTCGACAGAACACTGAAGCTTTCTTT CSARRQNTEAFF
TRBD1 TRBJ2-1 few TRBV5-1 TGCGCCAGCAGCGGCGGACAGGTCTACAATGAGCAGTTCTTC CASSGGQVYNEQFF
- TRBJ2-7 many TRBV20-1 TGCAGTGCTAGAAGCCGGGACACCCAATCCTACGAGCAGTACTTC CSARSRDTQSYEQYF
- TRBJ2-1 - TRBV9 TGTGCCAGCAGCGTAGTAGAAGGTCCCGAGCAGTTCTTC CASSVVEGPEQFF
TRBD2 TRBJ2-1 - TRBV11-2 TGTGCCAGCAGCAATCCCGGGGAGGGGAGGATAGAGCAGTTCTTC CASSNPGEGRIEQFF
- TRBJ1-6 many TRBV20-1 TGCAGTGCTAGAGAAGGCGGAGCCTCCTTCAGCTCACCCCTCCACTTT CSAREGGASFSSPLHF
- TRBJ2-6 many TRBV6-2/TRBV6-3 TGTGCCAGCCGTCCTGCCCGGGCTGGGGCCAACGTCCTGACTTTC CASRPARAGANVLTF
- TRBJ2-3 few TRBV11-2 TGTGCCAGCAGCTTAGCGGGGAAGACAGATACGCAGTATTTT CASSLAGKTDTQYF
- TRBJ2-7 - TRBV3-1 TGTGCCAGCAGCGAAAGGACGGGAGTCCTCTACGAGCAGTACTTC CASSERTGVLYEQYF
- TRBJ1-1 many TRBV13 TGTGCCAGCAGCAAAACAGGGAAGGACACTGAAGCTTTCTTT CASSKTGKDTEAFF
- TRBJ1-4 few TRBV7-2 TGTGCCAGCAGCTTACAGGGGACGGGTGAAAAACTGTTTTTT CASSLQGTGEKLFF
- TRBJ2-3 - TRBV20-1 TGCAGTGCTAGAGTTGGGGCAGATACGCAGTATTTT CSARVGADTQYF
- TRBJ1-5 many TRBV19 TGTGCCAGTAGTATCCCCCTCCGGGTACCAAGTCAGCCCCAGCATTTT CASSIPLRVPSQPQHF
- TRBJ1-5 - TRBV30 TGTGCCTGGAGTCCGGGACAAGAGACAGCCCAGCATTTT CAWSPGQETAQHF
TRBD1 TRBJ1-6 many TRBV6-5 TGTGCCAGCAGTTACTCGATCCAGGGGGCTGGAGGATCACCCCTCCACTTT CASSYSIQGAGGSPLHF
- TRBJ1-2 - TRBV29-1 TGCAGCGTTGAGGACCCCAAATATGGCTACACCTTC CSVEDPKYGYTF
- TRBJ1-1 - TRBV29-1 TGCAGCGGCCTGACAGTGACGACTGAAGCTTTCTTT CSGLTVTTEAFF
- TRBJ1-1 - TRBV18 TGTGCCAGCTCCGTTCGGGAACAGTCTAACACTGAAGCTTTCTTT CASSVREQSNTEAFF
TRBD2 TRBJ2-3 - TRBV12-5 TGTGCTAGGGGGGACCATAGCGGGAGCACAGATACGCAGTATTTT CARGDHSGSTDTQYF
TRBD2 TRBJ2-7 few TRBV7-2 TGTGCCAGCAGCTTATCCCCTAGCGGGAGGATTGAGTTC CASSLSPSGRIEF
- TRBJ1-1 many TRBV6-1 TGTGCCAGCAGTGAAGTAGGACGGGCTGAAGCTTTCTTT CASSEVGRAEAFF
- TRBJ1-1 many TRBV2 TGTGCAACGAGGATGAACACTGAAGCTTTCTTT CATRMNTEAFF
- TRBJ2-3 many TRBV7-2 TGTGCCAGCAACGGACGAGACAGGACGAACACAGATACGCAGTATTTT CASNGRDRTNTDTQYF
TRBD2 TRBJ2-1 many TRBV20-1 TGCAGTGCCCGGACTAGCACCTCCAAATCCTACAATGAGCAGTTCTTC CSARTSTSKSYNEQFF
TRBD1 TRBJ2-6 - TRBV4-2 TGTGCCAGCAGCCAAGACACGGGCAGGGCAGGACAGGAGGCCAACGTCCTGACTTTC CASSQDTGRAGQEANVLTF
- TRBJ2-7 medium-sized TRBV27 TGTGCCAGCAGTTCCCAACATAGGCGCGAGCAGTACTTC CASSSQHRREQYF
- TRBJ1-1 many TRBV29-1 TGCAGCGTTGGGGCAGGGTGGGGAATGAACACTGAAGCTTTCTTT CSVGAGWGMNTEAFF
TRBD1 TRBJ2-7 - TRBV28 TGTGCCAGCAAGTCAGGGGGCTACGAGCAGTACTTC CASKSGGYEQYF
TRBD2 TRBJ2-3 few TRBV5-1 TGCGCCAGCAGCGACCTAGCGGGGTCCACAGATACGCAGTATTTT CASSDLAGSTDTQYF
TRBD2 TRBJ2-7 many TRBV27 TGTGCCAGCAGTATCCTAGCGGGAGCCCCCTACGAGCAGTACTTC CASSILAGAPYEQYF
- TRBJ1-2 many TRBV11-2 TGTGCCAGCAGCTTGGCGGGCGGCTACACCTTC CASSLAGGYTF
TRBD2 TRBJ2-7 few TRBV29-1 TGCAGCGTCGCGAAAGGGGAGGGATACGAGCAGTACTTC CSVAKGEGYEQYF
- TRBJ2-3 few TRBV24-1 TGTGCCACCTCCAAAAGGGATACGCAGTATTTT CATSKRDTQYF